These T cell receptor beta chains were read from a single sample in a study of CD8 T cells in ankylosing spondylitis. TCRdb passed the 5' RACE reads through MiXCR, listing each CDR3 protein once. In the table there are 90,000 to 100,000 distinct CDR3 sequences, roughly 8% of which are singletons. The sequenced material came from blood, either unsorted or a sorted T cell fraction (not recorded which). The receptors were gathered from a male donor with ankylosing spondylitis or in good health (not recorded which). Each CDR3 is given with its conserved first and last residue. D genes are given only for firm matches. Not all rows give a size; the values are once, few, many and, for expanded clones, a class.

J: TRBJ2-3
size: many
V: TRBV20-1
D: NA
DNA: TGCAGTGCCCCGGGCCTCGGCACAGATACGCAGTATTTT
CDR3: CSAPGLGTDTQYF

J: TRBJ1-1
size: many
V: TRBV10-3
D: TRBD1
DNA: TGTGCCATCAGTGGACTACAGGGGATGAACACTGAAGCTTTCTTT
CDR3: CAISGLQGMNTEAFF

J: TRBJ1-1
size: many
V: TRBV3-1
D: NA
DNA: TGTGCCAGCAGCCAAGACCGGGTCAAGGGGACTGAAGCTTTCTTT
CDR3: CASSQDRVKGTEAFF

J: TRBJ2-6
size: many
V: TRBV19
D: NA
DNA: TGTGCCAGTAGCACCAACTCTGGGGCCAACGTCCTGACTTTC
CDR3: CASSTNSGANVLTF

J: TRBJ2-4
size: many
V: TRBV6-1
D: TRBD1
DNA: TGTGCCAGCAGTACGCGGACAGGGGACAACATTCAGTACTTC
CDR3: CASSTRTGDNIQYF

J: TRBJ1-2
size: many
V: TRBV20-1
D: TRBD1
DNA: TGCAGTGCGGAAACCACAGGGGCCCCGGGAGGCTACACCTTC
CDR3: CSAETTGAPGGYTF

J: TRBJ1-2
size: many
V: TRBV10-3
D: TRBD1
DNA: TGTGCCATCACTGCCGGGACAGTAGGGGGGTCTGGCTACACCTTC
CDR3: CAITAGTVGGSGYTF

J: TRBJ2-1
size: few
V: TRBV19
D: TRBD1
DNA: TGTGCCACCAAACAACAGGGGTCCTACAATGAGCAGTTCTTC
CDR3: CATKQQGSYNEQFF

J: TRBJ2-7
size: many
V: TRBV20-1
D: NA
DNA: TGCTGTGCTAGAGAGGTGGGGGCAGGGCCCTACGAGCAGTACTTC
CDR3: CCAREVGAGPYEQYF

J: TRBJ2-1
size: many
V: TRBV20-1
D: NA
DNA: TGCAGTGCTAGAGAGCTTAGACGGAGCTCCTACAATGAGCAGTTCTTC
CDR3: CSARELRRSSYNEQFF

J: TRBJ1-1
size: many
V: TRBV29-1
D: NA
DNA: TGCAGCGTTGCCCTGGGGGGCGCGAAAACTGAAGCTTTCTTT
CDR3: CSVALGGAKTEAFF

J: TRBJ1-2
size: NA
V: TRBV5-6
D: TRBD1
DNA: TGTGCCAGCAGCTTGGAACAGGGGTATGGCTACACCTTC
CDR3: CASSLEQGYGYTF

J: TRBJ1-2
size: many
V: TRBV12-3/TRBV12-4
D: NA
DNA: TGTGCCAGCAGTTTAGGGGAGGGCTATGGCTACACCTTC
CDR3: CASSLGEGYGYTF

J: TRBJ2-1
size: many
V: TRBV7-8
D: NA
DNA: TGTGCCAGCAGCTTAGCCTCCGGGACGCCACCAAGATATGAGCAGTTCTTC
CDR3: CASSLASGTPPRYEQFF

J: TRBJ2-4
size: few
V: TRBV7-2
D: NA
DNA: TGTGCCAGCACCTACCGGGGGTCGGACATTCAGTACTTC
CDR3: CASTYRGSDIQYF

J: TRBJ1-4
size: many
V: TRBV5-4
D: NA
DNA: TGTGCCAGCAGCTCCCAGGGAGAGGATGAAAAACTGTTTTTT
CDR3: CASSSQGEDEKLFF

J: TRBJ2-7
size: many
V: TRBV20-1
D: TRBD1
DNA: TGCAGTGCGAGCCGGACAGGACGGAGCGAGCAGTACTTC
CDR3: CSASRTGRSEQYF

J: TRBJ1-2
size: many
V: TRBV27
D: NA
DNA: TGTGCCAGCAGTTACCGTTGGGGGCCGAACTATGGCTACACCTTC
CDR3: CASSYRWGPNYGYTF

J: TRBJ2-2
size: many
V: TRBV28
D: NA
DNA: TGTGCCAGCAGTTTATCGCTAGGTACGAACACCGGGGAGCTGTTTTTT
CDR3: CASSLSLGTNTGELFF

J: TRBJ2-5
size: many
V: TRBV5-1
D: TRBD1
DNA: TGCGCCAGCAGCACCAGGGACAGGGTTGAGACCCAGTACTTC
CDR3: CASSTRDRVETQYF

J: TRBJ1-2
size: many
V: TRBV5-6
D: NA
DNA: TGTGCCAGCAGCTACGGGGCATCTCATGGCTACACCTTC
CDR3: CASSYGASHGYTF

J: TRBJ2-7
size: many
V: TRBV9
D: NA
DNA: TGTGCCAGCAGCGTTGAACGGAGCTCCTACGAGCAGTACTTC
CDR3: CASSVERSSYEQYF

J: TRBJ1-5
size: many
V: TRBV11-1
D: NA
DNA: TGTGCCAGCAGCTCATCAAAGCTAGGGAGAGGTGGCAATCAGCCCCAGCATTTT
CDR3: CASSSSKLGRGGNQPQHF

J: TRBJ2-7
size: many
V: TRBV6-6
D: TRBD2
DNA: TGTGCCAGCAGCGGGACTAGCTACGAGCAGTACTTC
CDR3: CASSGTSYEQYF

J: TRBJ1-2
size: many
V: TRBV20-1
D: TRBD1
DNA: TGCAGTGCTAGAACAGGGGAGATAGGGGGCTACACCTTC
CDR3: CSARTGEIGGYTF

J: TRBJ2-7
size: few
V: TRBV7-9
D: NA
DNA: TGTGCCAGCAGCTGGCAGGGTGGAGAGCAGTACTTC
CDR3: CASSWQGGEQYF

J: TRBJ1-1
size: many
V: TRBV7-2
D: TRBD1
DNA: TGTGCCAGCAGCTTATGGCGAATTTCGACAGGGGGGGAGAACACTGAAGCTTTCTTT
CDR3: CASSLWRISTGGENTEAFF

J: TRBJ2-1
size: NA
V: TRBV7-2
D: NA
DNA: TGTGCCAGCAGCTTAGGACGGGAGTTCTCCTACAATGAGCAGTTCTTC
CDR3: CASSLGREFSYNEQFF

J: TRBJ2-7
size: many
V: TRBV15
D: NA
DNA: TGTGCCACCAGCCCAATCGAATCCTACGAGCAGTACTTC
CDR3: CATSPIESYEQYF

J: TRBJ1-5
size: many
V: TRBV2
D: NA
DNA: TGTGCCAGCAGTGTAGACAGTGATAGCAATCAGCCCCAGCATTTT
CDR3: CASSVDSDSNQPQHF

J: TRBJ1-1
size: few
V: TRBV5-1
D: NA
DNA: TGCGCCAGCAGCTTACCAGACAGAAACACTGAAGCTTTCTTT
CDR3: CASSLPDRNTEAFF

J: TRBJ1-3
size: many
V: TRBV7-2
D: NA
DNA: TGTGCCAGCAGCCGCGGAGGCGGGGCGACCGGAAACACCATATATTTT
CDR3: CASSRGGGATGNTIYF

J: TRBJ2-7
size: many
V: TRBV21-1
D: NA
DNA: TGTGCCAGCAGCAAAGAAGGGGGAGGGAGCCTTCTCTACGAGCAGTACTTC
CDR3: CASSKEGGGSLLYEQYF

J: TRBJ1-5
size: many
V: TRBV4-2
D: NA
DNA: TGTGCCAGCAGCCAAGTCCGGGGGCCAGGGAGCAATCAGCCCCAGCATTTT
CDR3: CASSQVRGPGSNQPQHF

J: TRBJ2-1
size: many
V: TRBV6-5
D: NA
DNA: TGTGCCAGCAGTTACTCGGGGGAAAGCTCCTACAATGAGCAGTTCTTC
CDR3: CASSYSGESSYNEQFF

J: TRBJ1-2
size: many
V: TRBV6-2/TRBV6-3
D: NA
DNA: TGTGCCAGCAGTTACTTGCGCGAGGGGCCGGGCTATGGCTACACCTTC
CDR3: CASSYLREGPGYGYTF

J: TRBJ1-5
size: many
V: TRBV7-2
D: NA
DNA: TGTGCCAGCAGCTTGGGTCCAGATCAGCCCCAGCATTTT
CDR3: CASSLGPDQPQHF

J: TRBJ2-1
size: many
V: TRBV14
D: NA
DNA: TGTGCCAGCAGCCAAATTACAGCTTACAATGAGCAGTTCTTC
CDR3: CASSQITAYNEQFF

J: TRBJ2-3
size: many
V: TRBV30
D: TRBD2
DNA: TGTGCCTGGAGTGAAGGTGCGGGGGGGCGCGGAGATACGCAGTATTTT
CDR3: CAWSEGAGGRGDTQYF

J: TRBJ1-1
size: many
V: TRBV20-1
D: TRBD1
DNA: TGCAGTGCCGAAGGGGGCGGGAACACTGAAGCTTTCTTT
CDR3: CSAEGGGNTEAFF

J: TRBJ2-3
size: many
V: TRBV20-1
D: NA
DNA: TGCAGTGCTAGAGATTTCGATACGCAGTATTTT
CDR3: CSARDFDTQYF

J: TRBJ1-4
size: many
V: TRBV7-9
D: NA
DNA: TGTGCCAGCAGCTTACGAGATGAAAAACTGTTTTTT
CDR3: CASSLRDEKLFF

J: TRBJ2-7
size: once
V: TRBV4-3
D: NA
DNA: TGCGCCAGCAGCCAAGATCTAAATCGAGAGATCTACGAGCAGTACTTC
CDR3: CASSQDLNREIYEQYF

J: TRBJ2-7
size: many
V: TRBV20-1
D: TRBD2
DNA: TGCAGTGCTAGACTAGCGGGAGCAGGCGAGCAGTACTTC
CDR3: CSARLAGAGEQYF

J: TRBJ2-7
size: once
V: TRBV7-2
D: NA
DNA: TGTGCCAGCAGCTTAGGCGAAGGGTCCTACGAGCAGTACTTC
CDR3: CASSLGEGSYEQYF

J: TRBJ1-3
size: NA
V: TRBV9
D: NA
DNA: TGTGCCAGCAGCGATGGACCTAGGGTCCGCTCTGGAAACACCATATATTTT
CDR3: CASSDGPRVRSGNTIYF

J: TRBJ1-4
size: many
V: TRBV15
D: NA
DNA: TGTGCCACCAGCATCGGGGCGCGGGATGAAAAACTGTTTTTT
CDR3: CATSIGARDEKLFF

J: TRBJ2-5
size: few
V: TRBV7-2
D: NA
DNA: TGTGCCAGCAGCTTATTGGGGGCGAGAGAGACCCAGTACTTC
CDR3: CASSLLGARETQYF

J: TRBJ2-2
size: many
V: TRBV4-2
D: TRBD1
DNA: TGTGCCAGCAAGGGACCCCGGGACAGGGAAGGGGGAAAGCCCGGGGAGCTGTTTTTT
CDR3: CASKGPRDREGGKPGELFF